This T cell receptor (beta chain) was obtained from a study of graft-versus-host responses after intestinal transplantation. J lost 0 bases, V lost 5 bases, and 7 bases had no gene match. Germline-derived CDR1 and CDR2 are SGHRS and YFSETQ. The CDR3 sequence is 15 residues long. On this clone: As yet, its antigen is unknown.

Using immunoSEQ multiplex PCR, the repertoire was profiled, and TCRdb retains in-frame clones only, with some absent. The sample lists 90,000 to 130,000 clones, more than 80% occurring once. The chain recombines TRBV5-1 with TRBJ2-7, with 8 positions matching TRBD1. The material sequenced was unstimulated CD4+ T cells sorted from spleen or lymph node cells, taken before transplant. This clonotype was sampled from a human donor who was the organ donor for an intestinal transplant. CDR3 loop: CASRERQGSSYEQYF. The CDR3 region has the DNA TGCGCCAGCAGGGAACGACAGGGGAGCTCCTACGAGCAGTACTTC.